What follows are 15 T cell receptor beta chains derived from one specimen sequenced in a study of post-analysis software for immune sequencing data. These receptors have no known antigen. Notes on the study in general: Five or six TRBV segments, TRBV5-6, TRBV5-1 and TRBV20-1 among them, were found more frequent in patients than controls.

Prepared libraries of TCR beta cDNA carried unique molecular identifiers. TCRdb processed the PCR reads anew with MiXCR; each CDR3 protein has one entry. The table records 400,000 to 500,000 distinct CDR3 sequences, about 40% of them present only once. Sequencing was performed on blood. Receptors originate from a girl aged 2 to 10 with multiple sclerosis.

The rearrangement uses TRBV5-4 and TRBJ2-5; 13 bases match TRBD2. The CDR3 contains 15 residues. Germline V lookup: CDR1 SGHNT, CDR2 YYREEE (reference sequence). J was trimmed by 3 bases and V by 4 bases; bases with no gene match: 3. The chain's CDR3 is CASSPTSGRKETQYF. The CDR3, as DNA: TGTGCCAGCAGCCCGACTAGCGGGAGGAAAGAGACCCAGTACTTC.

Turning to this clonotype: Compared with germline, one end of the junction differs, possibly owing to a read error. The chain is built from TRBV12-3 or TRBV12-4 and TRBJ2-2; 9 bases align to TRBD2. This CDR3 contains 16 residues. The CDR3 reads CANSLGLAGSTGELFF. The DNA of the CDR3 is TGTGCCAACAGTTTAGGGCTAGCGGGAAGCACCGGGGAGCTGTTTTTT.

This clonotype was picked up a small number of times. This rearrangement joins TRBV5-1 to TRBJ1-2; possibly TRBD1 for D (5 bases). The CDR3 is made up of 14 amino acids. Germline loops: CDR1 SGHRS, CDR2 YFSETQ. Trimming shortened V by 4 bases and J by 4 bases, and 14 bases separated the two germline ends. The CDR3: CASSEVAGSYGYTF. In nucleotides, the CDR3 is TGCGCCAGCAGCGAAGTGGCAGGGTCCTATGGCTACACCTTC.

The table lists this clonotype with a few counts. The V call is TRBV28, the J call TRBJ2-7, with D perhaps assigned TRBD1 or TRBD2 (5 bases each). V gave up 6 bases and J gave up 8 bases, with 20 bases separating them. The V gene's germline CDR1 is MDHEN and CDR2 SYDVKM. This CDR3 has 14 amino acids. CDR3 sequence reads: CASRVGDRATKQYF. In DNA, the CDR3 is TGTGCCAGCAGGGTGGGGGACCGAGCTACGAAGCAGTACTTC.

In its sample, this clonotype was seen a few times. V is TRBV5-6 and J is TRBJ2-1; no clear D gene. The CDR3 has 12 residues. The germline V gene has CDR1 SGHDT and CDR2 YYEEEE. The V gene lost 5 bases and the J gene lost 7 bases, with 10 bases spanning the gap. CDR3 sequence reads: CASRISWNEQFF. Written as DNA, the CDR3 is TGTGCCAGCAGAATCAGTTGGAATGAGCAGTTCTTC.

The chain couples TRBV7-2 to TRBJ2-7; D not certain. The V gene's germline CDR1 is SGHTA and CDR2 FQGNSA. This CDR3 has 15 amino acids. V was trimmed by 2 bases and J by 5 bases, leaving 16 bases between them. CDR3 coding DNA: TGTGCCAGCAGCTTATCCGGTTCTAGGTGGGACGAGCAGTACTTC. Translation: CASSLSGSRWDEQYF.

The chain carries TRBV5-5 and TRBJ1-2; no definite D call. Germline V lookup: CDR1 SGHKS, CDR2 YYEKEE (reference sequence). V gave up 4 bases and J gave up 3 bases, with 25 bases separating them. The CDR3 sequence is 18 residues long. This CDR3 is CASSTRVAKRESDYGYTF. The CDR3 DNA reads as TGTGCCAGCAGCACCCGCGTGGCTAAGAGGGAGTCGGACTATGGCTACACCTTC. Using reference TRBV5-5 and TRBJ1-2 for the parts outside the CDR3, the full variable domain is DAGVTQSPTHLIKTRGQQVTLRCSPISGHKSVSWYQQVLGQGPQFIFQYYEKEERGRGNFPDRFSARQFPNYSSELNVNALLLGDSALYLCASSTRVAKRESDYGYTFGSGTRLTVV.

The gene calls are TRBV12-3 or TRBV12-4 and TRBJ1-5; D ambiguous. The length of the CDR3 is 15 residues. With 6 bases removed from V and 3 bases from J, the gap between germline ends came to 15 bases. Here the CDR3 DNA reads TGTGCCAGCAGCCTCGACATAACTAACAATCAGCCCCAGCATTTT. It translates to CASSLDITNNQPQHF.

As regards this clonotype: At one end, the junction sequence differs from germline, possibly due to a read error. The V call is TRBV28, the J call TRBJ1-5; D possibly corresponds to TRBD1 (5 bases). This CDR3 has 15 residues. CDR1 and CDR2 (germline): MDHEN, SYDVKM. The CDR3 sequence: CVSTLGGGGNQPQHF. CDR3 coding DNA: TGTGTCAGCACCCTGGGGGGTGGAGGCAATCAGCCCCAGCATTTT.

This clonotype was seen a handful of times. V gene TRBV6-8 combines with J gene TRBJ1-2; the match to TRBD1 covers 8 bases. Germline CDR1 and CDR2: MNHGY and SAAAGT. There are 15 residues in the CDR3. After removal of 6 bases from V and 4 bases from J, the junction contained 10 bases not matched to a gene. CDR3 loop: CASSRRGQEVYGYTF. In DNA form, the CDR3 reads TGTGCCAGCAGCCGGAGGGGACAGGAGGTCTATGGCTACACCTTC.

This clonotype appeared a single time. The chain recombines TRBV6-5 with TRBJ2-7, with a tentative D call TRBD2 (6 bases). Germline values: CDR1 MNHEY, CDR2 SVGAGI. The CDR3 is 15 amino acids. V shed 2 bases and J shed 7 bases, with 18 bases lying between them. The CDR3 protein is CASSYGEASYNEQYF. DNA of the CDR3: TGTGCCAGCAGTTACGGGGAGGCTTCCTACAATGAGCAGTACTTC.

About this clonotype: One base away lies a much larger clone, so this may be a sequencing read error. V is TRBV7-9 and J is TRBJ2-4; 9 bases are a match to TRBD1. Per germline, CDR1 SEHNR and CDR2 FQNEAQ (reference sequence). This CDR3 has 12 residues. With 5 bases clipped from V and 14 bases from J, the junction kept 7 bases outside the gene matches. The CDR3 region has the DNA TGTGCCAGCAGCCCCGCGAGGGACAGGGAGTACTTC. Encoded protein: CASSPARDREYF.

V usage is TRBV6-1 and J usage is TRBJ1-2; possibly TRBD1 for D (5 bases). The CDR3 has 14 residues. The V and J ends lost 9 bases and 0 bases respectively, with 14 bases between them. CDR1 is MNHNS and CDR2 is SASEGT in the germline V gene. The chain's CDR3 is CASRQRLANYGYTF. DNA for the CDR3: TGTGCCAGTCGACAGCGACTCGCTAACTATGGCTACACCTTC.

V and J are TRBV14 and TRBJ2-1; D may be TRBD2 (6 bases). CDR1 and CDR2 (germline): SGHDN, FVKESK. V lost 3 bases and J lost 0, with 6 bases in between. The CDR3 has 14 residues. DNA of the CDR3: TGTGCCAGCAGCCACGGGAGCTCCTACAATGAGCAGTTCTTC. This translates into CASSHGSSYNEQFF.

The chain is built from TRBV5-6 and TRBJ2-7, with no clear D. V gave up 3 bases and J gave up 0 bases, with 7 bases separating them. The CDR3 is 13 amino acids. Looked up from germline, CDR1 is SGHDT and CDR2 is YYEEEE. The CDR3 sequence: CASSYDVSYEQYF. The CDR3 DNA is TGTGCCAGCAGCTACGACGTCTCCTACGAGCAGTACTTC.